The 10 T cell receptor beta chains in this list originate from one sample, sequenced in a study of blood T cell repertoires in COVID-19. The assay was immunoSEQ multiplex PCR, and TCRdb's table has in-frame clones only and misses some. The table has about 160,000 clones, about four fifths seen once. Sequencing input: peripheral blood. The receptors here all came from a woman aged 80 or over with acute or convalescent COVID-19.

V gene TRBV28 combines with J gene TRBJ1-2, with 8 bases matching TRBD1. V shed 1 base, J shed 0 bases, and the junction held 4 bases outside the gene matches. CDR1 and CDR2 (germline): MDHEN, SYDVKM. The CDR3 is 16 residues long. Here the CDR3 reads CASSLLAGGANYGYTF. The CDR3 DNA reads TGTGCCAGCAGTTTATTGGCAGGGGGCGCTAACTATGGCTACACCTTC.

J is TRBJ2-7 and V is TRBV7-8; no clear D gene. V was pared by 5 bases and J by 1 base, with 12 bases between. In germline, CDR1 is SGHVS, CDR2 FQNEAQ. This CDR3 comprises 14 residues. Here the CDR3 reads CASSPSLLSYEQYF. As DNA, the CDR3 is TGTGCCAGCAGCCCCTCACTACTGTCCTACGAGCAGTACTTC.

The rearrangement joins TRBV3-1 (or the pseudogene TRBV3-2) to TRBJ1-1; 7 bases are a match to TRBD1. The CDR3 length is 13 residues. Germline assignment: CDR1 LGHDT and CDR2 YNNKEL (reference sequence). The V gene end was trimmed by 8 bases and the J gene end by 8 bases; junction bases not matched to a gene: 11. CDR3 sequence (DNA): TGTGCCAGCTTAGGGACAGCCAGGACCGAAGCTTTCTTT. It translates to CASLGTARTEAFF.

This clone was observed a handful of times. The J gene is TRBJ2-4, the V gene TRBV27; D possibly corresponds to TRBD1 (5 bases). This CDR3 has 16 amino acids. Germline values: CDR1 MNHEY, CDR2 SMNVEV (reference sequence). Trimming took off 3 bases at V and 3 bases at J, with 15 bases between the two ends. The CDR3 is CASSFLPQGNKNIQYF. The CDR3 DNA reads TGTGCCAGCAGTTTCCTGCCCCAGGGAAACAAAAACATTCAGTACTTC.

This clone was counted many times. Here the CDR3 reads CASSQRPSGGGGYTF. The CDR3 region has the DNA TGTGCCAGCAGCCAACGCCCTTCAGGGGGCGGAGGCTACACCTTC. The rearrangement links TRBV3-1 (or the pseudogene TRBV3-2) to TRBJ1-2; 8 nucleotides match TRBD1. Germline lookup yields CDR1 LGHDT and CDR2 YNNKEL (reference sequence). This CDR3 region has 15 residues. V was clipped by 2 bases and J by 8 bases; unmatched bases: 10.

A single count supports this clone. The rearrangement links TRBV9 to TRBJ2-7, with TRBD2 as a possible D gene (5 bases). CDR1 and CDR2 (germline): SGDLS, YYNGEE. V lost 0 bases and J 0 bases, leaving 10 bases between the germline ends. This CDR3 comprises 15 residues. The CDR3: CASSVGGQISYEQYF. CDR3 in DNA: TGTGCCAGCAGCGTAGGAGGGCAGATCTCCTACGAGCAGTACTTC.

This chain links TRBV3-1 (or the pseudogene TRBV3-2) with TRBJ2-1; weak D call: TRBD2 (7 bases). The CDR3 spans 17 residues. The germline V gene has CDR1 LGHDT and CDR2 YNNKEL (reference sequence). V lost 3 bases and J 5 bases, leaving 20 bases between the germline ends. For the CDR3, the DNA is TGTGCCAGCAGCCATGTGAGGACTAGGGGGGGGCACAATGAGCAGTTCTTC. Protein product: CASSHVRTRGGHNEQFF.

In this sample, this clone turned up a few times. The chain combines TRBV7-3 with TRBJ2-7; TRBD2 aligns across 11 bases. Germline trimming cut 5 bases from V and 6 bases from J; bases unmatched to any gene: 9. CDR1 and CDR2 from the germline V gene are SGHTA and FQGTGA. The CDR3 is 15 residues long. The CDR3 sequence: CASSPRGSGRAEQYF. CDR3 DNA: TGTGCCAGCAGCCCCCGGGGTAGCGGGAGGGCCGAGCAGTACTTC.

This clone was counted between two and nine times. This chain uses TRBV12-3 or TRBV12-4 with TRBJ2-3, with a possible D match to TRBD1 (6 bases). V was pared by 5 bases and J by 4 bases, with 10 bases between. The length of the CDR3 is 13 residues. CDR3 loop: CASSPGVADTQYF. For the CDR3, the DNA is TGTGCCAGCAGTCCAGGGGTTGCAGATACGCAGTATTTT.

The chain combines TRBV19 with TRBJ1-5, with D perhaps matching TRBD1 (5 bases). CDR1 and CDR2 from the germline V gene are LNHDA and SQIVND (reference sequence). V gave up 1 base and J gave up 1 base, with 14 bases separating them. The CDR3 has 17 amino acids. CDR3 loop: CASSIGLRAASNQPQHF. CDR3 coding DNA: TGTGCCAGTAGTATAGGTCTCAGGGCGGCAAGCAATCAGCCCCAGCATTTT.